This T cell receptor (beta chain) comes out of a study of T-cell memory formation after mild COVID-19. Using its own MiXCR run on the 5' RACE reads, TCRdb lists one record per CDR3 protein. Found here are a few hundred thousand distinct CDR3 sequences, 15% to 20% of them singletons; the top ten hold roughly a fifth. CDR3 length: 15 residues. Germline V gene lookup returns CDR1 MGHRA and CDR2 YSYEKL. Trimming removed 4 bases at V and 8 bases at J, with 20 bases between. The sequencing sample was made of PBMCs or a T cell subset sorted from them (not recorded which). The receptor was derived from a man aged 18 to 30 who had mild COVID-19 (a few samples of this study predate the infection). Cell type and time point are not known. The rearrangement joins TRBV4-1 to TRBJ1-2; a possible D gene is TRBD1 (5 bases). CDR3 amino acids: CASSPADRPPGGYTF. For the CDR3, the DNA is TGCGCCAGCAGCCCCGCTGACAGACCGCCTGGGGGCTACACCTTC.